This T cell receptor (beta chain) derives from a study of early T cells in non-severe SARS-CoV-2 infection. The overall study: The chains were unpaired, and the sequenced material was bulk RNA from unsorted whole blood.

The germline gives CDR1 SGHRS, CDR2 YFSETQ. The V gene end was trimmed by 2 bases and the J gene end by 4 bases; junction bases not matched to a gene: 5. CDR3 size: 16 residues. Findings and limits, study-wide: Lookups in VDJdb leaned toward anti-spike CD8 responses and missed private and CD4 specificities.

In the library, individual cDNA molecules carried attached unique molecular identifiers. TCRdb used MiXCR to reprocess the 5' RACE reads, holding one entry per CDR3 protein. The repertoire has 75,000 to 100,000 distinct CDR3 sequences, under 15% of them found once; the top ten carry over 6.5%. In regard to this clonotype: Its antigen is not known.

Sequenced sample: whole blood. The sequence derives from an adult who was a healthcare worker with PCR-confirmed SARS-CoV-2 infection or an uninfected control (not recorded which). The V gene is TRBV5-1, the J gene TRBJ2-2, with TRBD2 matching over 10 bases. The CDR3 loop reads CASSFLAGEFTGELFF. CDR3 DNA: TGCGCCAGCAGCTTTCTAGCGGGAGAATTCACCGGGGAGCTGTTTTTT.